Listed below are T cell receptor beta chains from one sample, sequenced in a study of blood T cell repertoires in COVID-19. Sequencing was performed with immunoSEQ multiplex PCR; in TCRdb, only in-frame clones are kept and a portion is missing. The table has under 200,000 clones, about 82% seen once. The sequenced material came from PBMCs or T cells enriched from blood (not recorded which). These TCRs come from a man aged 35-49 years with acute COVID-19. CDR3s leave out the opening cysteine and the closing phenylalanine or tryptophan. Fields, in order: J gene, V gene, CDR3 protein.

>TRBJ1-4|TRBV27
ASRQQGTNEKLF
>TRBJ2-4|TRBV15
ATSAAEVNIQY
>TRBJ2-7|TRBV11-2
ASSFKPGQGYEQY
>TRBJ1-2|TRBV6-5
ASRKSGQENYGYT
>TRBJ1-1|TRBV13
ASSEHSVTGALTEAF
>TRBJ1-5|TRBV6-6
ASSRMGAGGLSNQPQH
>TRBJ2-7|TRBV7-6
ASNPGLAGGVEQY
>TRBJ2-1|TRBV24-1
ALKQGNEQF
>TRBJ1-5|TRBV19
ASSIYSQYQPQH
>TRBJ1-2|TRBV10-3
ASLGTAGDGYT
>TRBJ2-7|TRBV4-1
ASSPPGWEQY